Following are 19 T cell receptor beta chains from one sample sequenced in a study of blood T cell repertoires in COVID-19. Here immunoSEQ multiplex PCR was the method, and the copy in TCRdb shows in-frame clones only, minus some. Of 25,000 to 40,000 clones in the sample, about nine tenths were seen once. Sequenced input: peripheral blood. The receptor set was obtained from a human donor in a cohort sampled during active COVID-19.

CDR3 region: CASSYDSSGANVLTF. Here the CDR3 DNA reads TGTGCCAGCAGTTACGACAGCTCTGGGGCCAACGTCCTGACTTTC. The chain has TRBV6-5 and TRBJ2-6; a possible D gene is TRBD1 (5 bases). Germline-derived CDR1 and CDR2 are MNHEY and SVGAGI. This CDR3 is built from 15 residues. Trimming removed 2 bases at V and 0 bases at J, with 5 bases between.

This rearrangement joins TRBV4-2 to TRBJ1-4; the match to TRBD1 covers 7 bases. The germline gives CDR1 LGHNA, CDR2 YNFKEQ. CDR3 size: 16 residues. Germline trimming cut 2 bases from V and 3 bases from J; bases unmatched to any gene: 6. This chain's CDR3 is CASSQTTGASNEKLFF. The CDR3 bases are TGTGCCAGCAGCCAAACCACAGGGGCCTCTAATGAAAAACTGTTTTTT.

The V call is TRBV18, the J call TRBJ1-1, with D possibly being TRBD1 (5 bases). Germline V CDR1 and CDR2: KGHSH, LQKENI. The CDR3 runs 15 residues. V was pared by 3 bases and J by 3 bases, with 14 bases between. The CDR3 loop is CASSPLGGGHTEAFF. CDR3 DNA: TGTGCCAGCTCACCCCTCGGGGGGGGTCACACTGAAGCTTTCTTT.

The J gene is TRBJ1-6, the V gene TRBV5-1; 7 bases match TRBD1. V lost 4 bases, J lost 10 bases, and 5 bases stayed unmatched. This CDR3 spans 13 amino acids. CDR1 is SGHRS, CDR2 YFSETQ, per germline. The CDR3 loop reads CASSAAGQSPLHF. The CDR3 region has the DNA TGCGCCAGCAGCGCCGCGGGACAGTCACCCCTCCACTTT.

The chain has TRBV5-1 and TRBJ1-4, with TRBD1 identical over 11 bases. The CDR3 has 16 residues. V dropped 0 bases and J dropped 8; count of bases not matched to a gene: 6. Germline V CDR1 and CDR2: SGHRS, YFSETQ. The CDR3 loop reads CASSLGTGGVREKLFF. CDR3 DNA sequence: TGCGCCAGCAGCTTGGGGACAGGGGGCGTAAGGGAAAAACTGTTTTTT.

The chain recombines TRBV29-1 with TRBJ2-1, with 13 bases matching TRBD2. Germline values: CDR1 SQVTM, CDR2 ANQGSEA. The V and J ends lost 3 bases and 7 bases, in that order; junction bases with no gene match: 6. The CDR3 runs to 15 residues. The CDR3 spells CSVDLGTSGVNEQFF. The CDR3 coding sequence is TGCAGCGTTGATCTCGGGACTAGCGGGGTGAATGAGCAGTTCTTC.

The CDR3 DNA follows: TGTGCCACCAGTGATTTCAGGGGAGATACGCAGTATTTT. Its translation: CATSDFRGDTQYF. The chain joins TRBV24-1 to TRBJ2-3; tentative D call: TRBD1 (6 bases). Germline lookup yields CDR1 KGHDR and CDR2 SFDVKD. V was cut by 1 base and J by 5 bases, with 6 bases left in between. This CDR3 has 13 amino acids.

The rearrangement links TRBV28 to TRBJ2-7, with TRBD2 as a possible D gene (5 bases). V was trimmed by 3 bases and J by 7 bases, leaving 13 bases between them. Per the germline V gene, CDR1 is MDHEN and CDR2 is SYDVKM. The CDR3 consists of 13 residues. CDR3 loop: CASSFALSGEQYV. DNA of the CDR3: TGTGCCAGCAGTTTTGCCCTCAGCGGTGAGCAGTACGTC.

The rearrangement uses TRBV6-5 and TRBJ1-1; 7 nucleotides agree with TRBD1. Germline trimming cut 7 bases from V and 5 bases from J; bases unmatched to any gene: 7. The germline gives CDR1 MNHEY, CDR2 SVGAGI. This CDR3 contains 13 residues. This CDR3 is CASTTGWGTEAFF. Here the CDR3 DNA reads TGTGCCAGCACGACAGGGTGGGGGACTGAAGCTTTCTTT.

The chain has TRBV19 and TRBJ1-3; TRBD1 matches 8 bases. Germline V lookup: CDR1 LNHDA, CDR2 SQIVND (reference sequence). The V gene end was trimmed by 10 bases and the J gene end by 2 bases; junction bases not matched to a gene: 4. There are 13 residues in the CDR3. CDR3 bases: TGTGCCACCCAACAGGGGGCTGGAAACACCATATATTTT. Amino acids: CATQQGAGNTIYF. Based on the CDR3 plus reference TRBV19 and TRBJ1-3, the full variable domain is DGGITQSPKYLFRKEGQNVTLSCEQNLNHDAMYWYRQDPGQGLRLIYYSQIVNDFQKGDIAEGYSVSREKKESFPLTVTSAQKNPTAFYLCATQQGAGNTIYFGEGSWLTVV.

The chain joins TRBV7-8 to TRBJ1-6, with unresolved D. From germline, CDR1 is SGHVS and CDR2 FQNEAQ. CDR3 size: 17 residues. Trimming removed 5 bases from V and 5 bases from J, with 19 bases in between. CDR3 amino acids: CASSRSFSVANNSPLHF. For the CDR3, the DNA is TGTGCCAGCAGCCGATCGTTTTCGGTAGCTAATAATTCACCCCTCCACTTT.

This clone was counted a single time. The chain joins TRBV10-3 to TRBJ1-5; D possibly corresponds to TRBD1 (5 bases). The CDR3 totals 15 residues. CDR1 is ENHRY, CDR2 SYGVKD, per germline. V shed 3 bases and J shed 4 bases, with 13 bases lying between them. CDR3 DNA sequence: TGTGCCATCAGTGACTCCTGGGGGGGTAATCAGCCCCAGCATTTT. It translates to CAISDSWGGNQPQHF.

A word on this clone: Relative to the germline gene, one junction end is altered; a read error may explain this. The chain joins TRBV7-7 to TRBJ2-5; perhaps TRBD1 as D (5 bases). This CDR3 is 15 amino acids long. Germline V CDR1 and CDR2: SSHAT, FNYEAQ (reference sequence). CDR3 DNA: TGTGCTAGCAGCTTAAATGCAGGGCCGTGGGAGACCCAGTACTTC. Translation: CASSLNAGPWETQYF.

This chain joins TRBV11-3 and TRBJ2-3, with D possibly being TRBD2 (5 bases). The V end was cut by 4 bases, the J end by 6 bases, with 11 bases between. The CDR3 length is 13 residues. Germline V CDR1 and CDR2: SGHNT, YENEEA. The CDR3 loop is CASSSPGLDTQYF. The DNA of the CDR3 is TGTGCCAGCAGCTCGCCGGGGTTGGATACGCAGTATTTT.

V is TRBV2 and J is TRBJ1-1; TRBD1 is a possible D gene (6 bases). CDR1 SNHLY and CDR2 FYNNEI come from the germline V gene. Trimming removed 5 bases from V and 1 base from J, with 14 bases in between. CDR3 length: 15 residues. The CDR3 region has the DNA TGTGCCAGCAGTTCCCTCGACAGGTCGAACACTGAAGCTTTCTTT. Amino acid sequence: CASSSLDRSNTEAFF.

The genes are TRBV6-5 and TRBJ1-2, with TRBD1 matching 7 bases. V lost 7 bases to trimming and J lost 7 bases; unmatched junction nucleotides: 15. This CDR3 contains 15 residues. CDR1 and CDR2 from the germline V gene are MNHEY and SVGAGI. The CDR3 DNA reads as TGTGCCAGCATTTTTGATGACAGGGAATCGGGTGGCTACACCTTC. Translating gives CASIFDDRESGGYTF.

The V call is TRBV19, the J call TRBJ1-3; D unclear. From germline, CDR1 is LNHDA and CDR2 SQIVND (reference sequence). The CDR3 totals 14 residues. V lost 4 bases, J lost 4 bases, and 11 bases lay in between. The CDR3 DNA sequence: TGTGCCAGTAGTACGAGCCCCTTGGGAAACACCATATATTTT. It encodes CASSTSPLGNTIYF.

The V and J genes are TRBV6-1 and TRBJ1-5, with 10 bases that match TRBD1. The germline V gene has CDR1 MNHNS and CDR2 SASEGT. Trimming removed 4 bases from V and 2 bases from J; junction bases left unmatched: 8. CDR3 length: 17 amino acids. The CDR3 DNA follows: TGTGCCAGCAGTGCTCTTGGAGGGACAGGGGGCAATCAGCCCCAGCATTTT. Its translation is CASSALGGTGGNQPQHF.

The chain combines TRBV27 with TRBJ2-1, with unresolved D. CDR3 length: 18 amino acids. Germline lookup yields CDR1 MNHEY and CDR2 SMNVEV (reference sequence). V dropped 5 bases and J dropped 0 bases, with 20 bases sitting between them. CDR3: CASSATVPLPSSYNEQFF. For the CDR3, the DNA is TGTGCCAGCAGTGCCACAGTACCCCTGCCGAGCTCCTACAATGAGCAGTTCTTC.